Sequencing of this T cell receptor (beta chain) was carried out in a study of T cell responses to AZD1222 COVID-19 vaccine. General study points: Repertoires were obtained only post-peak T cell response.

Clones were sequenced by immunoSEQ multiplex PCR, and TCRdb holds only the in-frame ones, with some missing. The table records 150,000 to 200,000 clones, 94% of them present only once. Trimming shortened V by 6 bases and J by 1 base, and 10 bases separated the two germline ends. The CDR3 length is 14 residues. Germline V CDR1 and CDR2: SNHLY, FYNNEI. Concerning this clone itself: No antigen is known for it.

V is TRBV2 and J is TRBJ2-1; TRBD1 is a possible D gene (6 bases). The starting material was peripheral blood, obtained 28 days after the second AZD1222 dose. This TCR came from an adult who received the AZD1222 COVID-19 vaccine. CDR3 nucleotide sequence: TGTGCCAGCAGGTGGACAGCGTCCTACAATGAGCAGTTCTTC. Amino acid sequence: CASRWTASYNEQFF.